This T cell receptor (beta chain) stems from a study of blood T cell repertoires in COVID-19. CDR1 is LGHDT and CDR2 is YNNKEL in the germline V gene (reference sequence). The CDR3 is 12 residues long. The ends were cut back, 1 base at V and 7 bases at J, with 8 bases in the middle. The protocol was immunoSEQ multiplex PCR, while the TCRdb copy is restricted to in-frame clones and leaves out a portion. The table lists about 34,000 clones, roughly 80% of them singletons. The sequence was collected from a woman aged 70-85 years with acute or convalescent COVID-19. The chain carries TRBV3-1 (or the pseudogene TRBV3-2) and TRBJ2-7; D gene uncertain. Source material: peripheral blood. The CDR3 DNA reads as TGTGCCAGCAGCCAAGTCTCTATGGAGCAGTACTTC. Translation gives CASSQVSMEQYF.